This T cell receptor (beta chain) originates from a study of cytomegalovirus exposure and HLA in healthy donors. PCR primers comprised 60 Vbeta and 13 Jbeta primers. This table comes from immunoSEQ multiplex PCR, and its TCRdb copy is limited to in-frame clones, with some not included. The repertoire holds about 140,000 clones, with 73% as singletons. On this clone: What it binds is not known.

The ends lost 5 bases at V and 8 bases at J; junction bases unmatched: 10. Per germline, CDR1 SGHTA and CDR2 FQGNSA. The length of the CDR3 is 15 residues. Study-level points and caveats: The study carried out a later analysis of TCR beta sequences. It associated approximately 16,000 of them with specific HLA alleles at a false discovery rate of 0.05.

The chain uses TRBV7-2 and TRBJ2-1, with 9 bases identical to TRBD2. What was sequenced was PBMCs. This clonotype was sampled from a woman in her thirties or forties in good health and CMV-seronegative. The CDR3 region is CASSLLSGGSYEQFF. The CDR3 coding sequence is TGTGCCAGCAGCCTGCTAAGCGGGGGGTCGTATGAGCAGTTCTTC.